A single sample is the source of the 13 T cell receptor beta chains below, sequenced in a study of control samples from healthy donors and cancer patients. Sequencing was performed with immunoSEQ multiplex PCR; in TCRdb, only in-frame clones are kept and a portion is missing. The data hold approximately 44,000 clones, with around 70% observed a single time. The sequenced material came from formalin-fixed, paraffin-embedded tissue. These receptors came from a male donor with melanoma.

This clone was detected only a few times. The chain employs TRBV18 and TRBJ1-4; D gene uncertain. Trimming took off 5 bases at V and 8 bases at J, with 18 bases between the two ends. CDR3 length equals 15 residues. In germline, CDR1 is KGHSH, CDR2 LQKENI. The CDR3 protein is CASSGGAFAGEKLFF. DNA of the CDR3: TGTGCCAGCTCAGGAGGAGCCTTTGCGGGAGAAAAACTGTTTTTT.

The rearrangement joins TRBV10-3 to TRBJ2-1; D ambiguous. In germline, CDR1 is ENHRY, CDR2 SYGVKD. The CDR3 is 15 amino acids. The V end lost 3 bases, the J end lost 5 bases, and 14 bases lay between the germline ends. CDR3 protein: CAISDWVSIDNEQFF. The DNA for the CDR3 is TGTGCCATCAGTGATTGGGTGTCGATCGACAATGAGCAGTTCTTC.

Concerning this clone: Just one base apart from a much larger clone, this may be a read error. This sequence joins TRBV6-5 and TRBJ2-7; tentative D call: TRBD1 (5 bases). V was cut by 6 bases and J by 2 bases, with 14 bases left in between. The germline CDR1 and CDR2 sequences are MNHEY and SVGAGI. The CDR3 is 14 amino acids. The CDR3 nucleotides are TGTGCCAGCAGCCGACAGAGGTCAGCCTACGAGCAGTACTTC. Its translation: CASSRQRSAYEQYF.

This clone was observed a handful of times. The rearrangement uses TRBV14 and TRBJ2-4; D may be TRBD1 or TRBD2 (7 bases each). The ends were cut back, 4 bases at V and 2 bases at J, with 18 bases in the middle. The CDR3 is 17 amino acids. Looked up from germline, CDR1 is SGHDN and CDR2 is FVKESK. The CDR3, as DNA: TGTGCCAGCAGCCCCCGGGGAGGGGGCGCGTCCAAAAACATTCAGTACTTC. Translation: CASSPRGGGASKNIQYF.

The chain employs TRBV5-1 and TRBJ2-5; 9 nucleotides align to TRBD1. The trim removed 4 bases at V and 5 bases at J, leaving 12 bases unmatched. The CDR3 totals 16 residues. Per germline, CDR1 SGHRS and CDR2 YFSETQ. CDR3 in amino acids: CASSTGPTGGVETQYF. The DNA for the CDR3 is TGCGCCAGCAGCACCGGACCTACAGGGGGCGTGGAGACCCAGTACTTC.

This clone is judged medium-sized (0.01 to 0.1%). The chain is built from TRBV7-8 and TRBJ1-2, with D possibly matching TRBD1 (6 bases). The CDR3 is 14 amino acids. Trimming took off 1 base at V and 6 bases at J, with 12 bases between the two ends. Germline CDR1 reads SGHVS; CDR2 reads FQNEAQ. CDR3 sequence (DNA): TGTGCCAGCAGCTTAGAAGTGGCAGGGGATGGCTACACCTTC. Its protein is CASSLEVAGDGYTF.

The V call is TRBV7-8, the J call TRBJ1-1; TRBD1 might be the D (5 bases). The CDR3 runs 16 residues. Trimming stripped 5 bases from V and 1 base from J, with 17 bases between. Germline-derived CDR1 and CDR2 are SGHVS and FQNEAQ. CDR3 DNA sequence: TGTGCCAGCAGCCTTGGGCGGGGCTCACGGAACACTGAAGCTTTCTTT. It translates to CASSLGRGSRNTEAFF.

The rearrangement uses TRBV27 and TRBJ2-1; D uncertain. Looked up from germline, CDR1 is MNHEY and CDR2 is SMNVEV (reference sequence). The CDR3 spans 13 residues. V gave up 6 bases and J gave up 7 bases, with 13 bases separating them. The CDR3 region has the DNA TGTGCCAGCAGCCGCCCCATAGTAAATGAGCAGTTCTTC. Translated: CASSRPIVNEQFF.

The chain combines TRBV10-1 with TRBJ2-1, with 9 bases lining up with TRBD2. CDR1 is WNHNN, CDR2 SYGVQD, per germline (reference sequence). Losses at the gene ends were 8 bases for V and 4 bases for J; bases not matched to a gene: 6. The CDR3 covers 14 residues. CDR3 sequence: CASLGLAPYNEQFF. CDR3 coding DNA: TGCGCCAGCTTAGGACTAGCGCCTTACAATGAGCAGTTCTTC.

Only a few counts were recorded for this clone. The J gene is TRBJ1-3, the V gene TRBV3-1 (or the pseudogene TRBV3-2), with D possibly matching TRBD1 (5 bases). Germline V gene sequence: CDR1 LGHDT, CDR2 YNNKEL (reference sequence). Trimming took off 2 bases at V and 0 bases at J, with 11 bases between the two ends. This CDR3 is 16 amino acids long. The CDR3 spells CASSQPGTLSGNTIYF. The CDR3, as DNA: TGTGCCAGCAGCCAACCCGGGACCCTCTCTGGAAACACCATATATTTT.

For this clone: Since a much larger clone is just one base distant, this may be a read error. The rearrangement joins TRBV10-2 to TRBJ1-1; tentative D call: TRBD1 (5 bases). The germline CDR1 and CDR2 sequences are WSHSY and SAAADI. This CDR3 has 12 residues. V shed 10 bases and J shed 5 bases, with 14 bases lying between them. Here the CDR3 DNA reads TGCGCCACAGGGTACAGAGAGACTGAAGCTTTCTTT. Amino acids: CATGYRETEAFF.

This chain links TRBV24-1 with TRBJ2-3; D gene unclear. CDR3 length: 12 residues. Trimming took off 9 bases at V and 2 bases at J, with 8 bases between the two ends. Germline loops: CDR1 KGHDR, CDR2 SFDVKD. The CDR3 nucleotides are TGTGCCACCTCCGACATCACAGATACGCAGTATTTT. As protein: CATSDITDTQYF.

The chain employs TRBV7-8 and TRBJ2-7; TRBD1 matches 8 bases. The CDR3 length is 16 residues. Per the germline V gene, CDR1 is SGHVS and CDR2 is FQNEAQ. V trimming: 5 bases; J trimming: 5 bases; junction bases outside the gene matches: 14. The CDR3 DNA reads as TGTGCCAGCAGCCCACGAGGGGACAGGAGAGGTCACGAGCAGTACTTC. Encoded protein: CASSPRGDRRGHEQYF. The whole variable domain, filled in from reference TRBV7-8 and TRBJ2-7, reads GAGVSQSPRYKVAKRGQDVALRCDPISGHVSLFWYQQALGQGPEFLTYFQNEAQLDKSGLPSDRFFAERPEGSVSTLKIQRTQQEDSAVYLCASSPRGDRRGHEQYFGPGTRLTVT.